This TCR beta chain was obtained from a study of T cells in Graves' hyperthyroidism and ophthalmopathy. Amplified TCR beta CDR3 regions came from RNA transcripts. The TCR CDR3 first-round RT-PCR relied on the HTBI primer set. In TCRdb, the multiplex PCR reads were re-called with MiXCR into one record per CDR3 protein. The sample carries nearly 600,000 distinct CDR3 sequences, approximately 14% recorded once. Trimming left V 0 bases short and J 4 bases short, with 15 bases between. This CDR3 spans 16 amino acids. Looked up from germline, CDR1 is SGHAT and CDR2 is FQNNGV. Input material: blood. V and J are TRBV11-2 and TRBJ2-5; D is uncertain. The receptor was derived from a woman between 18 and 29 years old with Graves' ophthalmopathy. Written as DNA, the CDR3 is TGTGCCAGCAGCTTAGATGGCCCAATACCGTTAGAGACCCAGTACTTC. This translates into CASSLDGPIPLETQYF.